This T cell receptor (beta chain) was sequenced in a study of cytomegalovirus exposure and HLA in healthy donors. Overall study context: The roughly 670 first-cohort repertoires shared a platform with the 120 or so validation repertoires, as reported in a later analysis. Study-wide findings and caveats: The tendency of first-cohort TCR clusters to co-occur in the 100 to 150 validation repertoires was identified by a subsequent analysis. Across donors, most TCRs were seen rarely, yet some public ones were widespread. The classifier, whose performance was assessed in both the original and validation cohorts, reportedly diagnosed cytomegalovirus status with high specificity and sensitivity.

A note on this clone: The antigen is undetermined.

Here immunoSEQ multiplex PCR was the method, and the copy in TCRdb shows in-frame clones only, minus some. The sample has 57,000 or so clones; roughly 91% are singletons. The V gene lost 5 bases and the J gene lost 3 bases, with 14 bases spanning the gap. There are 15 residues in the CDR3. Germline lookup yields CDR1 SGHRS and CDR2 YFSETQ. The chain employs TRBV5-1 and TRBJ2-2, with a possible D match to TRBD1 (5 bases). The clonotype comes from a woman aged 25 to 39 in good health and CMV-seronegative. Sequenced input: PBMCs. CDR3 coding DNA: TGCGCCAGCAGGAGTGGCCAGGGCTACACCGGGGAGCTGTTTTTT. Residues: CASRSGQGYTGELFF.